This is a list of T cell receptor beta chains from one sample in a study of cytomegalovirus exposure and HLA in healthy donors. TCRdb keeps only in-frame clones here, not all; method: immunoSEQ multiplex PCR. The repertoire consists of about 200,000 clones, with roughly 80% occurring once and the leading ten covering roughly 3.1%. Sequenced sample: PBMCs. The receptors were gathered from a man younger than 40 in good health and CMV-seronegative. Both conserved end residues are part of each CDR3.

CDR3 length	V gene	J gene	CDR3 protein
16	TRBV4-3	TRBJ2-7	CASSQERDSGGYEQYF
14	TRBV7-9	TRBJ2-5	CASSSGWGGETQYF
14	TRBV27	TRBJ1-1	CASSPGQRNTEAFF
11	TRBV28	TRBJ2-7	CASSLRVEQYF
14	TRBV27	TRBJ1-3	CASSRDRLGNTIYF
16	TRBV5-1	TRBJ2-3	CASSLGARTGTDTQYF
15	TRBV6-5	TRBJ1-1	CASRTQGAGNTEAFF
18	TRBV15	TRBJ1-2	CATSRDLTGTGGLYGYTF
16	TRBV4-1	TRBJ2-7	CASSQDSLDRAHEQYF
15	TRBV6-6	TRBJ1-2	CAARAAGSNRYGYTF
14	TRBV11-2	TRBJ2-5	CASGTGGLGETQYF
14	TRBV5-4	TRBJ1-6	CASSLLQVNSPLHF
15	TRBV6-5	TRBJ1-2	CASSYSRGQGHGYTF
13	TRBV9	TRBJ1-2	CASSGGTEYGYTF
15	TRBV4-3	TRBJ2-7	CASSPGTSGDYEQYF
13	TRBV7-9	TRBJ2-7	CASNDRSTYEQYF
15	TRBV6-6	TRBJ1-5	CASSYSFGGQEPQHF
15	TRBV6-1	TRBJ1-5	CASTGQGGVNQPQHF
14	TRBV5-5	TRBJ1-6	CASSLVADYSPLHF
14	TRBV4-1	TRBJ2-1	CASSQGGGDNEQFF
11	TRBV5-1	TRBJ1-1	CASSLGHEAFF
15	TRBV27	TRBJ1-1	CASSSRQGTSTEAFF
14	TRBV28	TRBJ1-4	CASSLGTGIKKLFF
13	TRBV7-3	TRBJ2-5	CASSPEGGETQYF
15	TRBV28	TRBJ2-2	CASSFLTSATGELFF
14	TRBV7-8	TRBJ1-1	CASSSGLLNTEAFF
14	TRBV7-9	TRBJ1-4	CSSSLDRETEKLFF
14	TRBV7-8	TRBJ2-7	CASSPWTGFGEQYF
15	TRBV6-1	TRBJ2-3	CASSERERATDTQYF
14	TRBV6-1	TRBJ2-1	CASNPLFPSHEQFF
14	TRBV28	TRBJ1-4	CASSMSSSNEKLFF
14	TRBV28	TRBJ1-4	CASSWGQGREKLFF
12	TRBV28	TRBJ1-2	CASSTVNYGYTF
17	TRBV28	TRBJ1-5	CASSWPRTGFSNQPQHF
16	TRBV5-1	TRBJ2-2	CASSLVAGGYTGELFF
15	TRBV7-2	TRBJ2-3	CASSLASGGAHTQYF
16	TRBV6-6	TRBJ1-1	CASSYSSGTGSTEAFF
15	TRBV15	TRBJ2-7	CATSTPGQGKSLQYF
15	TRBV4-2	TRBJ2-2	CASSQERGPGGELFF
14	TRBV29-1	TRBJ2-1	CSAPPQGTYNEQFF
16	TRBV7-6	TRBJ2-1	CASSSLTAGGRGEQFF